A few counts support the clone carrying this T cell receptor (beta chain). The target antigen is unknown. The sample belongs to a study of glioma-infiltrating T cells. Amplification of TCR alpha and beta CDR3 regions from RNA used iRepertoire nested multiplex PCR. TCRdb redid the calling of the multiplex PCR reads with MiXCR, one entry per CDR3 protein. Of about 140,000 distinct CDR3 sequences listed, more than 35% are singletons. Trimming pared 3 bases from V and 7 bases from J, leaving 13 bases between. Germline V CDR1 and CDR2: MNHEY, SVGEGT. This CDR3 has 15 residues. General study findings and limits: CDR3 overlap between tissue and blood was very small. Tissue-blood divergence was below expectation in non-neoplastic patients, above in gliomas.

The origin of this receptor is a human donor with low-grade glioma or glioblastoma, undergoing nonglioma brain surgery, or in good health (not recorded which). The source material was glioma tissue, nonneoplastic brain tissue, or PBMCs (not recorded which). The genes are TRBV6-2 or TRBV6-3 and TRBJ1-6; the D gene is possibly TRBD1 (6 bases). The CDR3, as DNA: TGTGCCAGCAGTTATTCCACAGGGACGAATTCACCCCTCCACTTT. Encoded protein: CASSYSTGTNSPLHF.